This T cell receptor (beta chain) was recorded in a study of metastatic and nonmetastatic thyroid tumors. Overall study context: Comparative analysis of repertoires was undertaken across blood and tumor or nodule tissue obtained from malignant and benign thyroid patients.

Study-wide findings and caveats: Reportedly, malignant thyroid tumors had significantly higher TCR beta diversity than benign nodules, in blood and tumor.

Thyroid surgery was performed in patients who had received no treatment beforehand. With regard to this clone: Its matching antigen is unknown.

Authors' methods: The authors used CDR3 differences across clinicopathological groups to build a distant-metastasis classifier for papillary thyroid cancer. TCRdb used MiXCR to call clones anew from the PCR reads. The V and J calls here are based on TCRdb, not the publication. This sample carries about 17,000 clones, approximately 17% of them seen once, and the ten largest clones take approximately 17%. The CDR3 sequence is 18 residues long. The V gene end was trimmed by 2 bases and the J gene end by 5 bases; junction bases not matched to a gene: 8. Germline lookup yields CDR1 MRHNA and CDR2 SNTAGT. The sequenced sample was blood. The chain uses TRBV6-4 and TRBJ2-1; the match to TRBD2 covers 14 bases. The receptor was derived from a male donor with papillary thyroid cancer or a benign thyroid nodule (not recorded which). Some clones in this sample may be carry-over from other donors' samples. CDR3 region: CASSDGTSGSSRDNEQFF. The CDR3 nucleotides are TGTGCCAGCAGTGACGGGACTAGCGGGAGCTCTCGCGACAATGAGCAGTTCTTC.